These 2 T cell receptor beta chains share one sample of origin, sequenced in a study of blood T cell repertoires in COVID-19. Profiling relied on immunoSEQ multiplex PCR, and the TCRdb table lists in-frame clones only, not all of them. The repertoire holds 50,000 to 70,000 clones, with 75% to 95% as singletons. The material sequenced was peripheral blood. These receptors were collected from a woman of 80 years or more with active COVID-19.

In DNA form, the CDR3 reads TGTGCCAGCAGCCAAGGACAGGGGAATGAGCAGTTCTTC. It is translated as CASSQGQGNEQFF. The genes are TRBV12-3 or TRBV12-4 and TRBJ2-1, with 9 bases aligning to TRBD1. This CDR3 spans 13 amino acids. The J segment lost 7 bases and the V segment lost 6 bases, leaving 4 bases of the junction unmatched.

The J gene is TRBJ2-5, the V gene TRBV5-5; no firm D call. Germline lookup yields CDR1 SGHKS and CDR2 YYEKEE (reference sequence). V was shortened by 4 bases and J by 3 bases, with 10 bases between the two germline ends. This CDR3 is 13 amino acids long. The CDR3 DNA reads TGTGCCAGCAGCCCCTTATATGAAGAGACCCAGTACTTC. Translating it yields CASSPLYEETQYF.